This section outlines one TCR beta chain sequence together with its context. Its specificity is unknown. Germline V gene data show CDR1 as MNHEY and CDR2 as SMNVEV (reference sequence). The CDR3 covers 15 residues. Trimming removed 5 bases at V and 3 bases at J, with 17 bases between. The data stem from a study of T cell repertoires in cytomegalovirus infection. In the study overall: Public TCR beta signatures were indicative of both CMV infection and a matching HLA type.

MiXCR, applied by TCRdb to the reads, yields one record per CDR3 protein. Of fewer than 130,000 distinct CDR3 sequences listed, roughly 39% are singletons. Sequencing used CD8+ T cells from cultured PBMCs, obtained from culture after CMV antigen stimulation. The V and J genes are TRBV27 and TRBJ2-7; D is possibly TRBD1 (6 bases). The sequence derives from a human donor in good health (CMV status not recorded). Some clones in this sample may be carry-over from other donors' samples. The CDR3 sequence: CASSQRLGQFYEQYF. The DNA for the CDR3 is TGTGCCAGCAGTCAAAGACTCGGACAGTTCTACGAGCAGTACTTC.